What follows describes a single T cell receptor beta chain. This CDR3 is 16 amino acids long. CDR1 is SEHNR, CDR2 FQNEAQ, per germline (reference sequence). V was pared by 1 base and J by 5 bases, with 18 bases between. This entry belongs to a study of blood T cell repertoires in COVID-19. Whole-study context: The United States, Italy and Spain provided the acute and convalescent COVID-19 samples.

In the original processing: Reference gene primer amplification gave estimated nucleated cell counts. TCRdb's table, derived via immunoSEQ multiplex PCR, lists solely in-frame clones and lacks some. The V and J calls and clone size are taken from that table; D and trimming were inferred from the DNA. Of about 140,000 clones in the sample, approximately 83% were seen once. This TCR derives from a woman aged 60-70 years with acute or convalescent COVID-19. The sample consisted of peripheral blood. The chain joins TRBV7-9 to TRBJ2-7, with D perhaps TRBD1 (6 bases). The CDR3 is CASSLGYGLRGDEQYF. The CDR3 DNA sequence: TGTGCCAGCAGCTTAGGGTACGGCCTCAGGGGAGACGAGCAGTACTTC. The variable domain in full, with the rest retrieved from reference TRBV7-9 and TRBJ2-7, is DTGVSQNPRHKITKRGQNVTFRCDPISEHNRLYWYRQTLGQGPEFLTYFQNEAQLEKSRLLSDRFSAERPKGSFSTLEIQRTEQGDSAMYLCASSLGYGLRGDEQYFGPGTRLTVT.